This T cell receptor beta chain is from a study of beta chain features in type 1 diabetes. Study context: All samples yielded 85 million to 130 million examined sorted cells.

Germline V gene sequence: CDR1 SGHDT, CDR2 YYEEEE. This CDR3 is built from 14 residues. Trimming pared 5 bases from V and 8 bases from J, leaving 19 bases between. Concerning this clone itself: Its antigen is not known.

General study points: All four CD4+ subsets of Type 1 diabetes patients contained TCRB CDR3s that were moderately but significantly shorter. HLA effects on TCRB rearrangement stayed unresolved here.

Expressed TCRB transcripts were sequenced, since all the RNA that had been isolated was reverse transcribed. Samples of naive, central memory and regulatory T cells yielded a mean of around 3.8 million reads. Sequencing was performed with immunoSEQ multiplex PCR; in TCRdb, only in-frame clones are kept and a portion is missing. The repertoire holds under 350,000 clones, with around 25% as singletons. The gene calls are TRBV5-6 and TRBJ1-2; D possibly corresponds to TRBD1 (5 bases). The clonotype originates from a woman aged 30 to 39 with type 1 diabetes. Sequencing used naive CD4+ T cells from blood. CDR3: CASSRRGGLRGYTF. In DNA, the CDR3 is TGTGCCAGCAGTCGGCGGGGGGGTCTTAGAGGCTACACCTTC.